This TCR beta chain came from a study of OX40 agonist ivuxolimab in advanced cancers. Germline V gives CDR1 SGHTA, CDR2 FQGTGA. There are 13 residues in the CDR3. V was cut by 2 bases and J by 4 bases, with 7 bases left in between. To note about this clone: Its antigen is not known. Other DNA sequences in the sample encode the same CDR3.

This table comes from immunoSEQ multiplex PCR, and its TCRdb copy is limited to in-frame clones, with some not included. This sample carries approximately 75,000 clones, around 80% of them seen once, and the ten largest clones take roughly 5.4%. General study findings and limits: Some nonresponders additionally presented with little normalized T-cell clonal expansion. On average, CD8+ T cells showed a greater number of expanded clones than CD4+.

The TCR was taken from an adult with an advanced solid tumor such as melanoma, head and neck, liver or kidney cancer. The chain combines TRBV7-3 with TRBJ2-3, with D possibly called TRBD1 or TRBD2 (5 bases each). Sequencing was performed on CD4+ or CD8+ T cells sorted from blood, taken in a trial of the OX40 agonist ivuxolimab. CDR3 bases: TGTGCCAGCAGCTTAGGGGGACCAGATACGCAGTATTTT. Its protein is CASSLGGPDTQYF.